This is a list of T cell receptor beta chains from one sample in a study of Ad26.COV2.S vaccination and SARS-CoV-2 variants. The protocol was immunoSEQ multiplex PCR, while the TCRdb copy is restricted to in-frame clones and leaves out a portion. The sample records about 680,000 clones, 80% to 90% being singletons. Sequenced here: peripheral blood, sampled in a trial of Ad26.COV2.S vaccine versus placebo. These receptors were taken from a person aged 18-65 years who received the Ad26.COV2.S COVID-19 vaccine or a placebo. CDR3s include the opening cysteine and the closing phenylalanine or tryptophan. D genes are given only for firm matches. Clone size is given for some rows only: seen once, a few or many times, or a class if the clone is expanded.

d_call: NA
v_call: TRBV13
j_call: TRBJ2-3
clone_size: NA
cdr3_aa: CASSFDRAGVTDTQYF
cdr3_nt: TGTGCCAGCAGCTTCGACAGGGCGGGAGTAACAGATACGCAGTATTTT

d_call: NA
v_call: TRBV19
j_call: TRBJ1-5
clone_size: NA
cdr3_aa: CASSHVIGSNQPQHF
cdr3_nt: TGTGCCAGTAGCCATGTTATCGGGAGCAATCAGCCCCAGCATTTT

d_call: TRBD1
v_call: TRBV7-9
j_call: TRBJ2-1
clone_size: once
cdr3_aa: CASSHDRGAEQFF
cdr3_nt: TGTGCCAGCAGCCACGACAGGGGAGCTGAGCAGTTCTTC

d_call: NA
v_call: TRBV7-3
j_call: TRBJ2-3
clone_size: NA
cdr3_aa: CASSRGQSTDTQYF
cdr3_nt: TGTGCCAGCAGTCGCGGACAGAGCACAGATACGCAGTATTTT

d_call: TRBD1
v_call: TRBV3-1/TRBV3-2
j_call: TRBJ2-7
clone_size: NA
cdr3_aa: CASSQEGGTGGSEQYF
cdr3_nt: TGTGCCAGCAGCCAAGAGGGAGGGACAGGGGGCTCCGAGCAGTACTTC

d_call: NA
v_call: TRBV14
j_call: TRBJ1-2
clone_size: NA
cdr3_aa: CASSQTGANTF
cdr3_nt: TGTGCCAGCAGCCAAACGGGGGCGAACACCTTC

d_call: NA
v_call: TRBV24-1
j_call: TRBJ2-7
clone_size: NA
cdr3_aa: CATSVRGAAYEQYF
cdr3_nt: TGTGCCACCAGTGTCCGAGGGGCAGCCTACGAGCAGTACTTC

d_call: NA
v_call: TRBV24-1
j_call: TRBJ2-1
clone_size: once
cdr3_aa: CATTTRGSCNEQFF
cdr3_nt: TGTGCCACCACCACCAGGGGTTCTTGCAATGAGCAGTTCTTC

d_call: TRBD2
v_call: TRBV5-4
j_call: TRBJ2-3
clone_size: NA
cdr3_aa: CASSLAAGATDTQYF
cdr3_nt: TGTGCCAGCAGCTTGGCGGCGGGAGCCACAGATACGCAGTATTTT

d_call: NA
v_call: TRBV3-1/TRBV3-2
j_call: TRBJ1-6
clone_size: NA
cdr3_aa: CASSPRHNSPLHF
cdr3_nt: TGTGCCAGCAGCCCCAGACATAACTCACCCCTCCACTTT

d_call: NA
v_call: TRBV18
j_call: TRBJ2-7
clone_size: NA
cdr3_aa: CASSQTRTTIEQYF
cdr3_nt: TGTGCCAGCTCACAGACTCGGACTACCATCGAGCAGTACTTC

d_call: NA
v_call: TRBV6-6
j_call: TRBJ2-1
clone_size: NA
cdr3_aa: CASSYLTGTGGQFF
cdr3_nt: TGTGCCAGCAGTTACTTGACGGGGACGGGGGGCCAGTTCTTC

d_call: NA
v_call: TRBV10-1
j_call: TRBJ2-7
clone_size: NA
cdr3_aa: CASSESTSAASYEQYF
cdr3_nt: TGCGCCAGCAGTGAGTCGACCTCGGCTGCCTCCTACGAGCAGTACTTC

d_call: NA
v_call: TRBV30
j_call: TRBJ2-7
clone_size: NA
cdr3_aa: CAWSTVYEQYF
cdr3_nt: TGTGCCTGGAGTACAGTTTACGAGCAGTACTTC

d_call: NA
v_call: TRBV24-1
j_call: TRBJ1-5
clone_size: NA
cdr3_aa: CATSDSETGTMGNQPQHF
cdr3_nt: TGTGCCACCAGTGATTCCGAGACAGGTACCATGGGCAATCAGCCCCAGCATTTT

d_call: NA
v_call: TRBV6-6
j_call: TRBJ1-5
clone_size: NA
cdr3_aa: CASSYDGGPGRPQHF
cdr3_nt: TGTGCCAGCAGTTACGATGGGGGACCTGGACGGCCCCAGCATTTT

d_call: TRBD1
v_call: TRBV7-2
j_call: TRBJ1-2
clone_size: NA
cdr3_aa: CASSLGPGQGNGYGYTF
cdr3_nt: TGTGCCAGCAGCTTAGGGCCGGGACAGGGGAACGGGTATGGCTACACCTTC

d_call: NA
v_call: TRBV7-2
j_call: TRBJ1-2
clone_size: NA
cdr3_aa: CASSLGLANYGYTF
cdr3_nt: TGTGCCAGCAGCTTAGGACTAGCTAACTATGGCTACACCTTC

d_call: NA
v_call: TRBV6-1
j_call: TRBJ1-2
clone_size: NA
cdr3_aa: CASSEGSPYGYTF
cdr3_nt: TGTGCCAGCAGTGAGGGCAGCCCCTATGGCTACACCTTC

d_call: NA
v_call: TRBV29-1
j_call: TRBJ2-3
clone_size: once
cdr3_aa: CSVGGGTDTQYF
cdr3_nt: TGCAGCGTTGGTGGGGGCACAGATACGCAGTATTTT

d_call: TRBD1
v_call: TRBV2
j_call: TRBJ2-7
clone_size: NA
cdr3_aa: CASSLTQGIYEQYF
cdr3_nt: TGTGCCAGCAGTCTAACACAGGGGATCTACGAGCAGTACTTC

d_call: TRBD1
v_call: TRBV11-2
j_call: TRBJ1-2
clone_size: NA
cdr3_aa: CASSLYGTDFYGYTF
cdr3_nt: TGTGCCAGCAGCTTATACGGGACAGACTTTTACGGCTACACCTTC

d_call: NA
v_call: TRBV15
j_call: TRBJ2-1
clone_size: once
cdr3_aa: CATSRGTATYNEQFF
cdr3_nt: TGTGCCACCAGCAGAGGGACAGCTACTTACAATGAGCAGTTCTTC

d_call: TRBD1
v_call: TRBV5-1
j_call: TRBJ2-3
clone_size: NA
cdr3_aa: CASSFGQGAGTDTQYF
cdr3_nt: TGCGCCAGCAGCTTCGGACAGGGGGCTGGGACAGATACGCAGTATTTT

d_call: NA
v_call: TRBV5-1
j_call: TRBJ2-2
clone_size: few
cdr3_aa: CASSLVPENTGELFF
cdr3_nt: TGCGCCAGCAGCTTGGTTCCAGAGAACACCGGGGAGCTGTTTTTT

d_call: TRBD1
v_call: TRBV5-1
j_call: TRBJ2-1
clone_size: NA
cdr3_aa: CASSFRDRINNEQFF
cdr3_nt: TGCGCCAGCAGCTTCCGGGACAGGATAAACAATGAGCAGTTCTTC

d_call: NA
v_call: TRBV5-4
j_call: TRBJ1-1
clone_size: NA
cdr3_aa: CASSLGGGTEAFF
cdr3_nt: TGTGCCAGCAGCTTGGGGGGCGGCACTGAAGCTTTCTTT

d_call: NA
v_call: TRBV10-3
j_call: TRBJ2-3
clone_size: few
cdr3_aa: CAISELGAFGFHEDTQYF
cdr3_nt: TGTGCCATCAGTGAGTTAGGGGCCTTCGGGTTTCACGAAGATACGCAGTATTTT

d_call: TRBD1
v_call: TRBV5-1
j_call: TRBJ2-7
clone_size: NA
cdr3_aa: CASTTGTGSYEQYF
cdr3_nt: TGCGCCAGCACAACCGGGACAGGGTCCTACGAGCAGTACTTC

d_call: TRBD2
v_call: TRBV19
j_call: TRBJ2-3
clone_size: NA
cdr3_aa: CASSTGLAGGRSTDTQYF
cdr3_nt: TGTGCCAGTAGTACCGGACTAGCGGGGGGGCGAAGCACAGATACGCAGTATTTT

d_call: TRBD1
v_call: TRBV19
j_call: TRBJ2-2
clone_size: NA
cdr3_aa: CASSEQGALAGELFF
cdr3_nt: TGTGCCAGTAGTGAACAGGGGGCATTGGCCGGGGAGCTGTTTTTT

d_call: NA
v_call: TRBV7-3
j_call: TRBJ2-6
clone_size: NA
cdr3_aa: CASSREISGANVLTF
cdr3_nt: TGTGCCAGCAGCCGCGAAATCTCTGGGGCCAACGTCCTGACTTTC

d_call: TRBD2
v_call: TRBV11-2
j_call: TRBJ2-1
clone_size: NA
cdr3_aa: CASSSTSGVYNEQFF
cdr3_nt: TGTGCCAGCAGCTCGACTAGCGGAGTTTACAATGAGCAGTTCTTC

d_call: NA
v_call: TRBV15
j_call: TRBJ1-1
clone_size: NA
cdr3_aa: CATSRDSGMNTEAFF
cdr3_nt: TGTGCCACCAGCAGAGATAGTGGAATGAACACTGAAGCTTTCTTT

d_call: TRBD1
v_call: TRBV10-3
j_call: TRBJ2-3
clone_size: NA
cdr3_aa: CAINYGQDTDTQYF
cdr3_nt: TGTGCCATCAACTACGGACAGGACACAGATACGCAGTATTTT

d_call: NA
v_call: TRBV7-8
j_call: TRBJ2-2
clone_size: NA
cdr3_aa: CASSLSAGATGELFF
cdr3_nt: TGTGCCAGCAGCTTATCTGCAGGGGCGACCGGGGAGCTGTTTTTT

d_call: TRBD2
v_call: TRBV6-5
j_call: TRBJ2-1
clone_size: NA
cdr3_aa: CASRLAGGDEQFF
cdr3_nt: TGTGCCAGCAGACTAGCGGGGGGGGATGAGCAGTTCTTC

d_call: NA
v_call: TRBV5-1
j_call: TRBJ2-1
clone_size: NA
cdr3_aa: CASSLGGYNEQFF
cdr3_nt: TGCGCCAGCAGCTTGGGGGGATACAATGAGCAGTTCTTC

d_call: TRBD1
v_call: TRBV6-4
j_call: TRBJ1-4
clone_size: NA
cdr3_aa: CASSDPSSGGNEKLFF
cdr3_nt: TGTGCCAGCAGTGACCCTTCGTCAGGGGGTAATGAAAAACTGTTTTTT

d_call: TRBD2
v_call: TRBV2
j_call: TRBJ2-2
clone_size: once
cdr3_aa: CASTQTSDGGELFF
cdr3_nt: TGTGCCAGCACGCAGACTAGCGACGGCGGGGAGCTGTTTTTT

d_call: TRBD2
v_call: TRBV5-4
j_call: TRBJ2-1
clone_size: NA
cdr3_aa: CASSLPLAGGYNEQFF
cdr3_nt: TGTGCCAGCAGCTTGCCCCTAGCGGGAGGCTACAATGAGCAGTTCTTC

d_call: TRBD2
v_call: TRBV5-1
j_call: TRBJ2-5
clone_size: NA
cdr3_aa: CASSLAATSGQETQYF
cdr3_nt: TGCGCCAGCAGCTTGGCCGCGACTAGCGGACAAGAGACCCAGTACTTC

d_call: NA
v_call: TRBV6-5
j_call: TRBJ2-7
clone_size: NA
cdr3_aa: CASARELGPYEQYF
cdr3_nt: TGTGCCAGTGCAAGGGAGTTGGGCCCCTACGAGCAGTACTTC

d_call: NA
v_call: TRBV18
j_call: TRBJ2-7
clone_size: NA
cdr3_aa: CASSPQMDTSYEQYF
cdr3_nt: TGTGCCAGCTCACCGCAGATGGACACCTCCTACGAGCAGTACTTC

d_call: TRBD1
v_call: TRBV5-4
j_call: TRBJ2-3
clone_size: NA
cdr3_aa: CASSLAEDRGGDTQYF
cdr3_nt: TGTGCCAGCAGCTTGGCAGAGGACAGGGGGGGAGATACGCAGTATTTT

d_call: TRBD2
v_call: TRBV5-1
j_call: TRBJ2-1
clone_size: NA
cdr3_aa: CASSAILAGSNNEQFF
cdr3_nt: TGCGCCAGCAGCGCGATACTAGCGGGAAGCAACAATGAGCAGTTCTTC

d_call: TRBD2
v_call: TRBV19
j_call: TRBJ2-3
clone_size: NA
cdr3_aa: CASSIVGLAGGTDTQYF
cdr3_nt: TGTGCCAGTAGTATTGTCGGACTAGCGGGGGGGACAGATACGCAGTATTTT

d_call: NA
v_call: TRBV7-9
j_call: TRBJ2-1
clone_size: NA
cdr3_aa: CASSPAGSSYNEQFF
cdr3_nt: TGTGCCAGCAGCCCGGCGGGGAGCTCCTACAATGAGCAGTTCTTC

d_call: TRBD2
v_call: TRBV4-3
j_call: TRBJ2-1
clone_size: few
cdr3_aa: CASSQGLAENNEQFF
cdr3_nt: TGCGCCAGCAGCCAGGGACTAGCGGAGAACAATGAGCAGTTCTTC

d_call: TRBD2
v_call: TRBV20-1
j_call: TRBJ2-1
clone_size: NA
cdr3_aa: CSASGPGLVSAEQFF
cdr3_nt: TGCAGTGCTAGTGGCCCGGGACTAGTCAGTGCTGAGCAGTTCTTC

d_call: TRBD1
v_call: TRBV30
j_call: TRBJ1-1
clone_size: NA
cdr3_aa: CAWLQGSEAEAFF
cdr3_nt: TGTGCCTGGTTACAGGGGTCGGAGGCTGAAGCTTTCTTT